Presented here are 27 T cell receptor beta chains from one specimen sequenced in a study of T cell repertoires in cytomegalovirus infection. TCRdb re-derived calls from the reads in MiXCR, one entry per CDR3 protein. The repertoire has more than 400,000 distinct CDR3 sequences, around a quarter of them found once; the top ten carry roughly 13%. Sequencing used PBMCs. These receptors were taken from a human donor in good health (CMV status not recorded). Some clones in this sample may be carry-over from other donors' samples.

The sample holds many counts of this clonotype. This sequence joins TRBV7-2 and TRBJ2-5; D is uncertain. V lost 2 bases to trimming and J lost 1 base, with 17 bases between them. There are 17 residues in the CDR3. Germline CDR1 is SGHTA and CDR2 is FQGNSA. The CDR3: CASSLRSTRFTQETQYF. Here the CDR3 DNA reads TGTGCCAGCAGCTTAAGATCGACGAGGTTTACCCAAGAGACCCAGTACTTC.

V gene TRBV4-1 combines with J gene TRBJ2-5, with D perhaps TRBD2 (6 bases). The germline V gene has CDR1 MGHRA and CDR2 YSYEKL. CDR3 length: 15 amino acids. Trimming pared 0 bases from V and 7 bases from J, leaving 15 bases between. CDR3 in DNA: TGCGCCAGCAGCCAAGACTGGGGGGTGAGGGGGACCCAGTACTTC. It yields the protein CASSQDWGVRGTQYF.

This clonotype was detected many times. The rearrangement uses TRBV7-2 and TRBJ2-7, with 8 bases identical to TRBD1. Germline CDR1 and CDR2: SGHTA and FQGNSA. The CDR3 sequence is 13 residues long. V shed 5 bases and J 10 bases; nucleotides not matched to a gene: 10. The CDR3 spells CASSPSRDRIQYF. The CDR3 coding sequence is TGTGCCAGCAGCCCGTCCCGGGACAGGATTCAGTACTTC.

The genes are TRBV12-3 or TRBV12-4 and TRBJ2-1; weak D call: TRBD2 (6 bases). V was shortened by 5 bases and J by 6 bases, with 17 bases between the two germline ends. The CDR3 sequence is 15 residues long. CDR3 sequence reads: CASSPSGTFLNEQFF. CDR3 bases: TGTGCCAGCAGTCCTTCCGGGACTTTCCTCAATGAGCAGTTCTTC.

This chain joins TRBV7-3 and TRBJ2-5, with 7 bases identical to TRBD1. The CDR3 length is 16 residues. V lost 4 bases and J lost 3; bases outside the gene matches: 11. The germline V gene has CDR1 SGHTA and CDR2 FQGTGA. CDR3 in DNA: TGTGCCAGCAGCTCCGGGACAGCTAAGGGAGAAGAGACCCAGTACTTC. Its translation: CASSSGTAKGEETQYF.

The chain combines TRBV10-3 with TRBJ1-2; 8 nucleotides agree with TRBD1. Germline values: CDR1 ENHRY, CDR2 SYGVKD. This CDR3 is 14 amino acids long. J lost 13 bases, V lost 3 bases, and 13 bases had no gene match. The CDR3 here is CAISDTNMGQAPTF. As DNA, the CDR3 is TGTGCCATCAGTGATACTAATATGGGACAGGCTCCCACCTTC.

Only a few counts were recorded for this clonotype. V and J are TRBV18 and TRBJ1-2; 7 positions match TRBD1. This CDR3 has 15 amino acids. Germline CDR1 and CDR2: KGHSH and LQKENI. The junction had 8 bases not matched to a gene; V was cut back by 3 bases and J by 4 bases. In DNA, the CDR3 is TGTGCCAGCTCACCGCGGACAGGAGAAGCCTATGGCTACACCTTC. As protein: CASSPRTGEAYGYTF.

The chain is built from TRBV11-2 and TRBJ2-5, with D perhaps TRBD2 (6 bases). There are 14 residues in the CDR3. V gave up 1 base and J gave up 5 bases, with 11 bases separating them. The germline gives CDR1 SGHAT, CDR2 FQNNGV. This CDR3 reads CASSLAAGRETQYF. The CDR3 DNA reads TGTGCCAGCAGCTTAGCCGCGGGAAGGGAGACCCAGTACTTC. The whole variable domain, filled in from reference TRBV11-2 and TRBJ2-5, reads EAGVAQSPRYKIIEKRQSVAFWCNPISGHATLYWYQQILGQGPKLLIQFQNNGVVDDSQLPKDRFSAERLKGVDSTLKIQPAKLEDSAVYLCASSLAAGRETQYFGPGTRLLVL.

This clonotype has a handful of counts. This chain links TRBV24-1 with TRBJ2-3; 9 bases are a match to TRBD1. Germline assignment: CDR1 KGHDR and CDR2 SFDVKD. The CDR3 spans 15 residues. Trimming at V came to 4 bases and at J to 5 bases, leaving 6 bases not matched to a gene. CDR3 amino acids: CATSDLGQGQDTQYF. The CDR3 nucleotides are TGTGCCACCAGTGACCTGGGACAGGGTCAAGATACGCAGTATTTT.

The V and J genes are TRBV11-2 and TRBJ1-4; D may be TRBD1 (5 bases). The CDR3 extends over 16 amino acids. In germline, CDR1 is SGHAT, CDR2 FQNNGV. V was shortened by 0 bases and J by 7 bases, with 15 bases between the two germline ends. CDR3 residues: CASSLEALGGAEKLFF. Written as DNA, the CDR3 is TGTGCCAGCAGCTTAGAGGCACTGGGGGGTGCTGAAAAACTGTTTTTT.

With regard to this clonotype: A read error may be the cause here, since a much bigger clone is one base away. The chain links TRBV11-2 to TRBJ2-5; TRBD2 is a possible D gene (7 bases). The ends were cut back, 5 bases at V and 4 bases at J, with 23 bases in the middle. The germline CDR1 and CDR2 sequences are SGHAT and FQNNGV. The CDR3 contains 17 residues. The chain's CDR3 is CASSTPRGRENRETQYF. In DNA, the CDR3 is TGTGCCAGCAGCACACCGCGGGGGCGGGAGAACAGAGAGACCCAGTACTTC. The full variable domain, rest sourced from reference TRBV11-2 and TRBJ2-5, is EAGVAQSPRYKIIEKRQSVAFWCNPISGHATLYWYQQILGQGPKLLIQFQNNGVVDDSQLPKDRFSAERLKGVDSTLKIQPAKLEDSAVYLCASSTPRGRENRETQYFGPGTRLLVL.

The rearrangement uses TRBV5-6 and TRBJ1-6; D is possibly TRBD1 (5 bases). V lost 4 bases and J 7 bases, leaving 12 bases between the germline ends. Per germline, CDR1 SGHDT and CDR2 YYEEEE. The CDR3 is 14 residues long. The CDR3, as DNA: TGTGCCAGCAGCCACGGACATCTGAATTCACCCCTCCACTTT. Translated: CASSHGHLNSPLHF.

This clonotype was observed once. The chain carries TRBV6-6 and TRBJ2-2; 10 bases agree with TRBD1. There are 19 residues in the CDR3. V was clipped by 6 bases and J by 3 bases; unmatched bases: 16. CDR1 and CDR2 (germline): MNHNY, SVGAGI (reference sequence). The CDR3 is CASRHLPGTGASYTGELFF. CDR3 bases: TGTGCCAGCAGACATCTTCCCGGGACAGGGGCGAGTTACACCGGGGAGCTGTTTTTT.

The CDR3 DNA follows: TGTGCCAGCAGCCCACAGACTAGCGGGAGGGCCGGTGAGCAGTTCTTC. Translation: CASSPQTSGRAGEQFF. The rearrangement links TRBV7-4 to TRBJ2-1, with TRBD2 identical over 14 bases. Germline V gene sequence: CDR1 SGHVT, CDR2 SQSDAQ. The V and J ends lost 5 bases and 9 bases, in that order; junction bases with no gene match: 9. CDR3 length: 16 amino acids.

Ten or more counts support this clonotype. CDR3 nucleotides: TGTGCCGGCGGGGCAGCGGATAGGGACGAGCAGTACTTC. It encodes CAGGAADRDEQYF. This chain uses TRBV6-2 or TRBV6-3 with TRBJ2-7; perhaps TRBD2 as D (6 bases). V was shortened by 11 bases and J by 5 bases, with 19 bases between the two germline ends. The CDR3 runs to 13 residues. The germline V gene encodes CDR1 MNHEY and CDR2 SVGEGT.

This clonotype was seen only a few times. V is TRBV4-1 and J is TRBJ2-3; 7 positions agree with TRBD2. The germline CDR1 and CDR2 sequences are MGHRA and YSYEKL. The CDR3 consists of 17 residues. Trimming cost V 0 bases and J 0 bases; bases outside gene matches: 6. The CDR3 spells CASSQDTGGISTDTQYF. CDR3 nucleotide sequence: TGCGCCAGCAGCCAAGATACGGGGGGAATTAGCACAGATACGCAGTATTTT.

This clonotype was counted only a few times. The junction departs from germline at one end; a sequencing error may be responsible. The J gene is TRBJ1-6, the V gene TRBV19; tentatively, D is TRBD1 (6 bases). CDR3 length equals 15 residues. Germline V gene sequence: CDR1 LNHDA, CDR2 SQIVND (reference sequence). The CDR3 spells CASSNRAPRISPLHF. CDR3 nucleotides: TGTGCCAGCAGTAACAGGGCCCCAAGGATTTCACCCCTCCACTTT.

This clonotype occurred many times. CDR3 loop: CASSLMSPRVTEAFF. In DNA form, the CDR3 reads TGTGCCAGCAGCCTCATGAGCCCAAGAGTGACAGAAGCTTTCTTT. V is TRBV7-2 and J is TRBJ1-1; D is unclear. Trimming removed 5 bases from V and 8 bases from J, with 21 bases in between. Looked up from germline, CDR1 is SGHTA and CDR2 is FQGNSA. The CDR3 has 15 amino acids.

In its sample, this clonotype was seen a few times. The rearrangement links TRBV6-2 or TRBV6-3 to TRBJ2-1, with 13 bases matching TRBD2. V lost 3 bases and J lost 6; bases outside the gene matches: 5. CDR3 size: 16 residues. Germline values: CDR1 MNHEY, CDR2 SVGEGT. This CDR3 reads CASSYFGLAGVNEQFF. The DNA of the CDR3 is TGTGCCAGCAGTTATTTCGGACTAGCGGGAGTCAATGAGCAGTTCTTC.

This chain links TRBV5-6 with TRBJ1-2; D remains ambiguous. Trimming cost V 0 bases and J 0 bases, with 9 bases left between them. Germline-derived CDR1 and CDR2 are SGHDT and YYEEEE. There are 15 residues in the CDR3. This chain's CDR3 is CASSLVAGANYGYTF. CDR3 DNA sequence: TGTGCCAGCAGCTTGGTGGCAGGAGCTAACTATGGCTACACCTTC.

The rearrangement uses TRBV10-3 and TRBJ2-4; 9 bases are shared with TRBD2. V trimming: 2 bases; J trimming: 4 bases; junction bases outside the gene matches: 6. The germline CDR1 and CDR2 sequences are ENHRY and SYGVKD. The CDR3 length is 16 residues. The CDR3 loop reads CAISEPTTSGKNIQYF. CDR3 nucleotide sequence: TGTGCCATCAGTGAGCCCACGACTAGCGGAAAAAACATTCAGTACTTC.

The gene calls are TRBV30 and TRBJ2-5; D unresolved. Germline V gives CDR1 GTSNPN, CDR2 SVGIG (reference sequence). V lost 0 bases and J 5 bases, leaving 13 bases between the germline ends. The CDR3 runs 14 residues. The CDR3 is CAWSVVRPAETQYF. The DNA for the CDR3 is TGTGCCTGGAGTGTAGTCCGGCCAGCGGAGACCCAGTACTTC.

This clonotype was counted many times. V is TRBV7-2 and J is TRBJ2-7, with D possibly being TRBD2 (7 bases). The CDR3 is 17 amino acids. V was shortened by 4 bases and J by 1 base, with 20 bases between the two germline ends. CDR1 and CDR2 (germline): SGHTA, FQGNSA. CDR3 sequence (DNA): TGTGCCAGCAGCTCATCCTTGTCTGGGGGGGCGTCCTACGAGCAGTACTTC. It codes for CASSSSLSGGASYEQYF.

This clonotype has a handful of counts. The chain joins TRBV7-9 to TRBJ1-3, with D possibly matching TRBD1 (5 bases). V was cut by 3 bases and J by 0 bases, with 9 bases left in between. The germline CDR1 and CDR2 sequences are SEHNR and FQNEAQ (reference sequence). The CDR3 length is 15 residues. The CDR3 region has the DNA TGTGCCAGCAGCTTCCAAACAGGCTCTGGAAACACCATATATTTT. Amino acids: CASSFQTGSGNTIYF.

This clonotype was seen a single time. The chain combines TRBV9 with TRBJ2-1; D may be TRBD1 (6 bases). The CDR3 length is 15 residues. The germline gives CDR1 SGDLS, CDR2 YYNGEE. With 4 bases removed from V and 2 bases from J, the gap between germline ends came to 13 bases. The CDR3 reads CASSSSGVPYNEQFF. CDR3 in DNA: TGTGCCAGCAGCTCGTCAGGGGTCCCCTACAATGAGCAGTTCTTC.

This clonotype has more than one count but fewer than ten. The chain employs TRBV29-1 and TRBJ2-1; perhaps TRBD2 as D (5 bases). V shed 0 bases and J shed 5 bases, with 8 bases lying between them. There are 13 residues in the CDR3. The germline V gene has CDR1 SQVTM and CDR2 ANQGSEA. CDR3 in amino acids: CSVEDTGNNEQFF. CDR3 nucleotides: TGCAGCGTTGAAGACACGGGGAACAATGAGCAGTTCTTC.

The chain couples TRBV7-2 to TRBJ2-3; 9 bases match TRBD1. This CDR3 comprises 16 residues. Germline V CDR1 and CDR2: SGHTA, FQGNSA. V shed 5 bases, J shed 3 bases, and the junction held 9 bases outside the gene matches. The CDR3 sequence: CASSHSRGTGTDTQYF. CDR3 DNA: TGTGCCAGCAGCCATAGCAGGGGGACAGGGACAGATACGCAGTATTTT. Using reference TRBV7-2 and TRBJ2-3 for the parts outside the CDR3, the full variable domain is GAGVSQSPSNKVTEKGKDVELRCDPISGHTALYWYRQSLGQGLEFLIYFQGNSAPDKSGLPSDRFSAERTGGSVSTLTIQRTQQEDSAVYLCASSHSRGTGTDTQYFGPGTRLTVL.